The 9 T cell receptor beta chains below were found in one sample sequenced in a study of blood T cell dynamics during melanoma immunotherapy. Time point: week 3, after first cycle of checkpoint inhibitor. Using immunoSEQ multiplex PCR, the repertoire was profiled, and TCRdb retains in-frame clones only, with some absent. The data show around 8,000 clones, more than 80% seen once. The sequencing used blood, collected from a patient treated with checkpoint blockade. Receptors originate from a human donor with melanoma.

The genes are TRBV2 and TRBJ2-6; D unclear. The CDR3 extends over 16 amino acids. V dropped 4 bases and J dropped 4 bases, with 14 bases sitting between them. Germline CDR1 reads SNHLY; CDR2 reads FYNNEI. The CDR3 DNA sequence: TGTGCCAGCAGTGCATTTCCGGGTCTCGGGGCCAACGTCCTGACTTTC. It encodes CASSAFPGLGANVLTF. The variable domain in full, completed from reference TRBV2 and TRBJ2-6, reads EPEVTQTPSHQVTQMGQEVILRCVPISNHLYFYWYRQILGQKVEFLVSFYNNEISEKSEIFDDQFSVERPDGSNFTLKIRSTKLEDSAMYFCASSAFPGLGANVLTFGAGSRLTVL.

In this sample, this clone turned up once. This chain links TRBV5-1 with TRBJ1-1; 7 nucleotides line up with TRBD1. Unmatched junction bases numbered 12, after V lost 6 bases and J lost 1 base. The CDR3 spans 16 residues. Germline CDR1 SGHRS, CDR2 YFSETQ. DNA for the CDR3: TGCGCCAGCACATTACAGGGGTCATGGGAGAACACTGAAGCTTTCTTT. Amino acids: CASTLQGSWENTEAFF.

V usage is TRBV19 and J usage is TRBJ2-2, with TRBD1 matching 9 bases. With 3 bases clipped from V and 4 bases from J, the junction kept 9 bases outside the gene matches. The CDR3 is 17 residues long. CDR1 and CDR2 (germline): LNHDA, SQIVND (reference sequence). CDR3 coding DNA: TGTGCCAGTAGTATTTTCCCGGGACAGGGAGCCACCGGGGAGCTGTTTTTT. Its protein is CASSIFPGQGATGELFF.

The gene calls are TRBV7-6 and TRBJ1-5; D is possibly TRBD1 (5 bases). Deletions cut 5 bases from V and 3 bases from J, with 8 bases between. Germline assignment: CDR1 SGHVS and CDR2 FNYEAQ. The CDR3 length is 13 residues. The CDR3 region has the DNA TGTGCCAGCAGCCCAGGGTCCAATCAGCCCCAGCATTTT. Protein product: CASSPGSNQPQHF.

V usage is TRBV2 and J usage is TRBJ2-7; TRBD2 matches at 7 bases. The CDR3 consists of 15 residues. Germline CDR1 reads SNHLY; CDR2 reads FYNNEI. V was pared by 4 bases and J by 3 bases, with 9 bases of the junction left unmatched. The DNA for the CDR3 is TGTGCCAGCAGTGCCCCGAGCGGGATCTTCTACGAGCAGTACTTC. This codes for CASSAPSGIFYEQYF.

The gene calls are TRBV6-5 and TRBJ2-7; D may match TRBD1 or TRBD2 (5 bases each). This CDR3 region has 13 residues. Germline CDR1 MNHEY, CDR2 SVGAGI. Trimming removed 6 bases from V and 6 bases from J, with 15 bases in between. CDR3 in amino acids: CASRGVVRGEQYF. The CDR3 nucleotides are TGTGCCAGCAGGGGGGTCGTAAGGGGCGAGCAGTACTTC.

The rearrangement uses TRBV11-2 and TRBJ1-1, with 8 bases that match TRBD1. The CDR3 runs 15 residues. Germline V gene sequence: CDR1 SGHAT, CDR2 FQNNGV. V shed 1 base, J shed 4 bases, and the junction held 5 bases outside the gene matches. The CDR3 protein is CASSLVRGQGTEAFF. In DNA form, the CDR3 reads TGTGCCAGCAGCTTAGTCAGGGGGCAGGGCACTGAAGCTTTCTTT.

The chain has TRBV7-9 and TRBJ2-7; the D is unclear. The CDR3 runs to 12 residues. Trimming cost V 1 base and J 4 bases, with 5 bases left between them. Germline V gives CDR1 SEHNR, CDR2 FQNEAQ (reference sequence). CDR3 in DNA: TGTGCCAGCAGCTTAGGTCAATACGAGCAGTACTTC. This translates into CASSLGQYEQYF.

The chain joins TRBV2 to TRBJ2-1; 13 nucleotides agree with TRBD2. Germline V gene sequence: CDR1 SNHLY, CDR2 FYNNEI. J lost 8 bases, V lost 6 bases, and 10 bases had no gene match. The CDR3 has 16 amino acids. CDR3 sequence (DNA): TGTGCCAGCAGGGAAACTAGCGGGAGGGCCGGCCATGAGCAGTTCTTC. This codes for CASRETSGRAGHEQFF.